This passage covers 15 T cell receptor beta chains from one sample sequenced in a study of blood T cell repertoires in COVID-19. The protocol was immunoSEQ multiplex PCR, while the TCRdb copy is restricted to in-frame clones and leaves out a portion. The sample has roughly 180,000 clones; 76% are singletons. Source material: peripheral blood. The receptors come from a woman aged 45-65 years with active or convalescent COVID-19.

CDR3 sequence (DNA): TGTGCCAGCAGCCCCGCCGGGGTAAGGGAGAACACTGAAGCTTTCTTT. Its translation is CASSPAGVRENTEAFF. The chain employs TRBV7-8 and TRBJ1-1; no clear D gene. CDR3 size: 16 residues. Germline V CDR1 and CDR2: SGHVS, FQNEAQ. V was clipped by 5 bases and J by 1 base, with 17 bases between them.

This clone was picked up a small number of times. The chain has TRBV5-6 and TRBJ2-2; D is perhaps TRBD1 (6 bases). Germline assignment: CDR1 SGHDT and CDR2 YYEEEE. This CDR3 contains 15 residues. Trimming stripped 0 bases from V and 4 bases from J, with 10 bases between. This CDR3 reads CASSLGGPFTGELFF. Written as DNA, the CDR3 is TGTGCCAGCAGCTTGGGGGGGCCCTTCACCGGGGAGCTGTTTTTT.

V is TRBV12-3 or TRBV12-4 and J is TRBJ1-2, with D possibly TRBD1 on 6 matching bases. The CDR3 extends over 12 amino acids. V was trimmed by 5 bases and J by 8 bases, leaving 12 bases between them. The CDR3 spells CASSKQGGGYTF. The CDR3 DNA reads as TGTGCCAGCAGTAAACAGGGTGGGGGCTACACCTTC.

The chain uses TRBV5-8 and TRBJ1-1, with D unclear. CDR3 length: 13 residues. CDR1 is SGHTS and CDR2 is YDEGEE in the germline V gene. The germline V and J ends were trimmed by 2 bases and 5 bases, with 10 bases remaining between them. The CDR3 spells CASSFGRRTEAFF. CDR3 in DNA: TGTGCCAGCAGCTTTGGCAGGAGGACTGAAGCTTTCTTT.

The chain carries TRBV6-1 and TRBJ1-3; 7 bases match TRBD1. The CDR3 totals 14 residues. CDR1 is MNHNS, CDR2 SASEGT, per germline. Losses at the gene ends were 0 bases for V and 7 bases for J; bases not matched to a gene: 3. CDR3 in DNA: TGTGCCAGCAGTGAAGCGACAGGGCGGAACACCATATATTTT. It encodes CASSEATGRNTIYF.

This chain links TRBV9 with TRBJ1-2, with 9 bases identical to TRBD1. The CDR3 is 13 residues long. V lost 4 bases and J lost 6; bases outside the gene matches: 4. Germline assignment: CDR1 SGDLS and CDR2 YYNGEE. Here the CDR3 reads CASSIRTGDGYTF. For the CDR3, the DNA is TGTGCCAGCAGCATTCGGACAGGGGATGGCTACACCTTC.

CDR3 protein: CASSKQGFNQPQHF. The CDR3 region has the DNA TGTGCCAGCAGTAAACAGGGATTCAATCAGCCCCAGCATTTT. The chain uses TRBV27 and TRBJ1-5, with TRBD1 as a possible D gene (6 bases). Germline CDR1 MNHEY, CDR2 SMNVEV (reference sequence). V was pared by 5 bases and J by 3 bases, with 11 bases between. This CDR3 is built from 14 residues.

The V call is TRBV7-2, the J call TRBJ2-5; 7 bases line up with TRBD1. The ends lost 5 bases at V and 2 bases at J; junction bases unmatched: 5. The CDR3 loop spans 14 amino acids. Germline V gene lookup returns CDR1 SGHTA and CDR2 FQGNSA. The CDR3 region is CASSMSGQQETQYF. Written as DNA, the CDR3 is TGTGCCAGCAGCATGTCGGGACAGCAAGAGACCCAGTACTTC.

Here the CDR3 DNA reads TGTGCCAGCAGTGAAGCTGGATCAGGGGCGTCGGAGACCCAGTACTTC. Translated, it gives CASSEAGSGASETQYF. The chain links TRBV6-1 to TRBJ2-5, with D maybe TRBD1 (6 bases). The germline V gene has CDR1 MNHNS and CDR2 SASEGT. V gave up 0 bases and J gave up 5 bases, with 16 bases separating them. CDR3 length equals 16 residues.

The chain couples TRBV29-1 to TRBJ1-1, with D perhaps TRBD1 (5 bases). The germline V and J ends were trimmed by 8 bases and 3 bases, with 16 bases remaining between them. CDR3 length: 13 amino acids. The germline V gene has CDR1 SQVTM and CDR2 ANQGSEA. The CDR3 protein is CSSRGGWDTEAFF. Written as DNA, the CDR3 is TGCAGCTCCCGGGGGGGATGGGACACTGAAGCTTTCTTT.

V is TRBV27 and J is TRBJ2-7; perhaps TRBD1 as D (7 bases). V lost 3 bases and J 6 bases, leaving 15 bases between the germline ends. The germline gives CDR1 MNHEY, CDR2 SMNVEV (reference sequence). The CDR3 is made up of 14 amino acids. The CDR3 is CASSFVMQGGEQYF. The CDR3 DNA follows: TGTGCCAGCAGTTTTGTAATGCAGGGGGGCGAGCAGTACTTC.

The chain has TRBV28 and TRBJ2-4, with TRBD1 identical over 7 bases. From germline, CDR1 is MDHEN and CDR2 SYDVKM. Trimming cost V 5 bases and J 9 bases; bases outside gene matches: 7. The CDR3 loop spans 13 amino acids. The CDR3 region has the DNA TGTGCCAGCAGTACGGACAGGAAGGGCATTCAGTACTTC. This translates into CASSTDRKGIQYF.

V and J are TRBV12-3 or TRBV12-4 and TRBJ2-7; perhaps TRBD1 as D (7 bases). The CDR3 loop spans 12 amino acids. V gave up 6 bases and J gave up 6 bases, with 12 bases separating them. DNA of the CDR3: TGTGCCAGCAGCCACCAGGGGGGCGAGCAGTACTTC. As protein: CASSHQGGEQYF.

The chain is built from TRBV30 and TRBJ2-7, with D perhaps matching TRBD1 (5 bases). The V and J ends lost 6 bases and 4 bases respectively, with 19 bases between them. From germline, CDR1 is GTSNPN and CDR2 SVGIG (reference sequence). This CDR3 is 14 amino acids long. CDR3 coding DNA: TGTGCCTGTTTCGGCCCGGGCAGGGCATACGAGCAGTACTTC. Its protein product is CACFGPGRAYEQYF.

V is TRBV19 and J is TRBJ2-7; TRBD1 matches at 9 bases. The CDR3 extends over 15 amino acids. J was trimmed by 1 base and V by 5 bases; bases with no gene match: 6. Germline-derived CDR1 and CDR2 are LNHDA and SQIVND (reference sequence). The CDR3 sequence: CASSLPGQGSYEQYF. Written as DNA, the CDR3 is TGTGCCAGTAGTCTCCCCGGACAGGGGTCCTACGAGCAGTACTTC.